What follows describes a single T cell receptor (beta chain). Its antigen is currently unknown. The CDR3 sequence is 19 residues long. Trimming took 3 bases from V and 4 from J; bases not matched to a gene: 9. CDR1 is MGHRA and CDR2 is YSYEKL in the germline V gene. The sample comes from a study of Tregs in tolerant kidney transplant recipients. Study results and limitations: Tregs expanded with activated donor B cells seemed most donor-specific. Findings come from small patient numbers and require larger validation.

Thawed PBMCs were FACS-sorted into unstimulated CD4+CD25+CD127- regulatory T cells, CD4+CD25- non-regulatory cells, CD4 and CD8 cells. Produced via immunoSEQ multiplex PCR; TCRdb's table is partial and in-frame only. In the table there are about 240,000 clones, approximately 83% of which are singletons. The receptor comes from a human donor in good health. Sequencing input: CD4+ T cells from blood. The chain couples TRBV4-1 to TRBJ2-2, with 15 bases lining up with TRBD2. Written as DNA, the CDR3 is TGCGCCAGCAGCCATACCGGGACTAGCGGGGGGACGGGCACCGGGGAGCTGTTTTTT. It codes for CASSHTGTSGGTGTGELFF.